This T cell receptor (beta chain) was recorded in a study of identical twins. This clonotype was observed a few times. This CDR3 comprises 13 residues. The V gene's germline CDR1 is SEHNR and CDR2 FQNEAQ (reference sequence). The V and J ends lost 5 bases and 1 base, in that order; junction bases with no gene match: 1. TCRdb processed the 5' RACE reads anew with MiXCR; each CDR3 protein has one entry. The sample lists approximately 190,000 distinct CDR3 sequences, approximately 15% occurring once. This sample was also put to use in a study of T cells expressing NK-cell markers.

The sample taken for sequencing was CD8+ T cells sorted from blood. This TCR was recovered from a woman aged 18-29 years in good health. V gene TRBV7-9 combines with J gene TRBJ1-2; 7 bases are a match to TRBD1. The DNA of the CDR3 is TGTGCCAGCAGCACAGGGGTTAACTATGGCTACACCTTC. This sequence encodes CASSTGVNYGYTF.